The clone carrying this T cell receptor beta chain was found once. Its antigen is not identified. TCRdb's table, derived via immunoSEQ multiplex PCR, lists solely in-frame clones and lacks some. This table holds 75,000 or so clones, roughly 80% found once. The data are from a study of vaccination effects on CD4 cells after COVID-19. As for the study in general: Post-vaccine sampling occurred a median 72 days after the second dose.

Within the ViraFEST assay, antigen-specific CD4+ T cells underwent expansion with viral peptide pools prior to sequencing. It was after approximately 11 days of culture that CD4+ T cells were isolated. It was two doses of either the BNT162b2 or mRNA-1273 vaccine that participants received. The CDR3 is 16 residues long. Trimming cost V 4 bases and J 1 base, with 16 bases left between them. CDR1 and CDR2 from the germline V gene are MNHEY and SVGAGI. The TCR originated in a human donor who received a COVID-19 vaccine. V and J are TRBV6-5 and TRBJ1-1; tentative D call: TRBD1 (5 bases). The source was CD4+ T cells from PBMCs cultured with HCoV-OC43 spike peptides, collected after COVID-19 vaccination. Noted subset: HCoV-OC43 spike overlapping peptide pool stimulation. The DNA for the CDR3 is TGTGCCAGCAGTTTCCCTTCCTCGGGACGGAACACTGAAGCTTTCTTT. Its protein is CASSFPSSGRNTEAFF.